The 9 T cell receptor beta chains presented below share a single source sample, sequenced in a study of blood T cell repertoires in COVID-19. The assay was immunoSEQ multiplex PCR, and TCRdb's table has in-frame clones only and misses some. The sample lists 150,000 or so clones, approximately 84% occurring once. What was sequenced was PBMCs or T cells enriched from blood (not recorded which). The receptors come from a human donor with acute COVID-19. The donor label of this sample is uncertain.

The chain has TRBV19 and TRBJ1-5; D unresolved. The CDR3 extends over 15 amino acids. From germline, CDR1 is LNHDA and CDR2 SQIVND (reference sequence). Trimming took off 3 bases at V and 6 bases at J, with 15 bases between the two ends. CDR3 in DNA: TGTGCCAGTAGTATTGAAACATTACCTGGTCAGCCCCAGCATTTT. As protein: CASSIETLPGQPQHF.

V usage is TRBV28 and J usage is TRBJ2-1, with 8 bases aligning to TRBD2. J lost 9 bases, V lost 3 bases, and 7 bases had no gene match. CDR3 size: 14 residues. Germline values: CDR1 MDHEN, CDR2 SYDVKM. CDR3 in DNA: TGTGCCAGCAGTTTCGGCGGGGGGCTGCGTGAGCAGTTCTTC. It translates to CASSFGGGLREQFF.

The chain recombines TRBV5-6 with TRBJ1-1, with 9 positions matching TRBD1. CDR1 and CDR2 (germline): SGHDT, YYEEEE. J gave up 4 bases and V 3 bases, and 10 bases lay outside the gene matches. The CDR3 runs 16 residues. The CDR3 DNA reads as TGTGCCAGCAGCTACATATACAGGGGGCGGGGCACTGAAGCTTTCTTT. Residues: CASSYIYRGRGTEAFF. The entire variable domain, with the rest obtained from reference TRBV5-6 and TRBJ1-1, is as follows: DAGVTQSPTHLIKTRGQQVTLRCSPKSGHDTVSWYQQALGQGPQFIFQYYEEEERQRGNFPDRFSGHQFPNYSSELNVNALLLGDSALYLCASSYIYRGRGTEAFFGQGTRLTVV.

This chain links TRBV14 with TRBJ1-5; 7 bases agree with TRBD1. Germline V CDR1 and CDR2: SGHDN, FVKESK. The CDR3 sequence is 14 residues long. The junction had 7 bases not matched to a gene; V was cut back by 4 bases and J by 7 bases. DNA of the CDR3: TGTGCCAGCAGCCTCGGGACAGAGGAACAGCCCCAGCATTTT. Its protein is CASSLGTEEQPQHF.

The chain recombines TRBV4-3 with TRBJ2-3, with TRBD2 matching over 7 bases. The CDR3 sequence is 12 residues long. Germline CDR1 LGHNA, CDR2 YSLEER. Trimming cost V 4 bases and J 8 bases; bases outside gene matches: 3. In DNA, the CDR3 is TGCGCCAGCAGCCCCGGACTAGGTACGCAGTATTTT. It is translated as CASSPGLGTQYF.

The V and J genes are TRBV27 and TRBJ1-6; possible D gene TRBD1, 5 bases. The CDR3 loop spans 15 amino acids. Trimming left V 2 bases short and J 7 bases short, with 12 bases between. Germline values: CDR1 MNHEY, CDR2 SMNVEV (reference sequence). DNA of the CDR3: TGTGCCAGCAGTTTAAGGCAGGGAAGCAATTCACCCCTCCACTTT. Translating gives CASSLRQGSNSPLHF.

The chain recombines TRBV4-3 with TRBJ1-5, with 7 bases that match TRBD1. In germline, CDR1 is LGHNA, CDR2 YSLEER. Germline trimming cut 4 bases from V and 9 bases from J; bases unmatched to any gene: 15. The CDR3 totals 16 residues. CDR3 nucleotides: TGCGCCAGCAGCCTCACCCCAACAGGGGATTCGGGGCCCCAGCATTTT. It specifies CASSLTPTGDSGPQHF.

The chain employs TRBV6-6 and TRBJ1-2; 10 nucleotides line up with TRBD1. The CDR3 has 14 residues. The germline gives CDR1 MNHNY, CDR2 SVGAGI (reference sequence). The V gene end was trimmed by 5 bases and the J gene end by 8 bases; junction bases not matched to a gene: 8. The CDR3 is CASSPTGGQSGYTF. In DNA form, the CDR3 reads TGTGCCAGCAGTCCGACAGGGGGCCAATCGGGCTACACCTTC.

This chain links TRBV27 with TRBJ1-2; tentatively, D is TRBD1 (5 bases). Between the trimmed V and J ends, which lost 0 bases and 11 bases, there was a span of 13 bases. This CDR3 is 13 amino acids long. CDR1 MNHEY and CDR2 SMNVEV come from the germline V gene (reference sequence). CDR3 in DNA: TGTGCCAGCAGTTTATCGAGGGACTCAAGTTACACCTTC. Amino acids: CASSLSRDSSYTF.